These 20 T cell receptor beta chains originate from one sample sequenced in a study of blood T cell repertoires in COVID-19. Profiled with immunoSEQ multiplex PCR; TCRdb holds only in-frame clones, not every one. This table has under 35,000 clones, 80% appearing once. The specimen was peripheral blood. The receptors were gathered from an elderly man with acute or convalescent COVID-19.

This chain connects TRBV29-1 to TRBJ2-5, with TRBD2 matching 9 bases. The trim removed 7 bases at V and 2 bases at J, leaving 8 bases unmatched. CDR1 and CDR2 (germline): SQVTM, ANQGSEA. This CDR3 has 14 amino acids. This CDR3 reads CSAALAGEQETQYF. CDR3 DNA sequence: TGCAGCGCCGCGTTAGCGGGAGAGCAAGAGACCCAGTACTTC. The full variable domain, rest sourced from reference TRBV29-1 and TRBJ2-5, is SAVISQKPSRDICQRGTSLTIQCQVDSQVTMMFWYRQQPGQSLTLIATANQGSEATYESGFVIDKFPISRPNLTFSTLTVSNMSPEDSSIYLCSAALAGEQETQYFGPGTRLLVL.

This chain uses TRBV2 with TRBJ2-2, with 9 bases that match TRBD1. Germline CDR1 SNHLY, CDR2 FYNNEI. The junction had 11 bases not matched to a gene; V was cut back by 6 bases and J by 0 bases. The CDR3 is made up of 18 amino acids. The CDR3 protein is CASSPKGQGPTNTGELFF. In DNA, the CDR3 is TGTGCCAGCAGCCCGAAAGGACAGGGGCCCACGAACACCGGGGAGCTGTTTTTT.

In nucleotides, the CDR3 is TGTGCCAGTAGTATAGTGGGACTAGCGGGAGCGAACACCGGGGAGCTGTTTTTT. It yields the protein CASSIVGLAGANTGELFF. The chain couples TRBV19 to TRBJ2-2; 14 nucleotides agree with TRBD2. The CDR3 is 18 residues long. Germline V gives CDR1 LNHDA, CDR2 SQIVND (reference sequence). V trimming: 1 base; J trimming: 0 bases; junction bases outside the gene matches: 1.

This sequence joins TRBV19 and TRBJ2-2, with a tentative D call TRBD1 (7 bases). The CDR3 loop spans 12 amino acids. Trimming removed 11 bases at V and 5 bases at J, with 12 bases between. Germline V gene sequence: CDR1 LNHDA, CDR2 SQIVND (reference sequence). Here the CDR3 DNA reads TGTGCCGGAGGGGGCGGGACCGGGGAGCTGTTTTTT. Protein: CAGGGGTGELFF.

J is TRBJ2-2 and V is TRBV4-1, with 7 positions matching TRBD2. CDR1 MGHRA and CDR2 YSYEKL come from the germline V gene. This CDR3 region has 16 residues. J lost 1 base, V lost 0 bases, and 2 bases had no gene match. The CDR3 sequence is CASSQEGGWNTGELFF. CDR3 DNA sequence: TGCGCCAGCAGCCAAGAGGGGGGGTGGAACACCGGGGAGCTGTTTTTT.

The chain combines TRBV2 with TRBJ1-5, with D maybe TRBD1 (5 bases). V was shortened by 4 bases and J by 3 bases, with 16 bases between the two germline ends. The germline V gene has CDR1 SNHLY and CDR2 FYNNEI. This CDR3 is built from 16 residues. CDR3 amino acids: CASSGVGRGANQPQHF. The DNA of the CDR3 is TGTGCCAGCAGTGGGGTAGGGAGGGGTGCCAATCAGCCCCAGCATTTT. Based on the CDR3 plus reference TRBV2 and TRBJ1-5, the full variable domain is EPEVTQTPSHQVTQMGQEVILRCVPISNHLYFYWYRQILGQKVEFLVSFYNNEISEKSEIFDDQFSVERPDGSNFTLKIRSTKLEDSAMYFCASSGVGRGANQPQHFGDGTRLSIL.

The chain recombines TRBV25-1 with TRBJ2-3; 10 nucleotides line up with TRBD1. Germline V gene sequence: CDR1 MGHDK, CDR2 SYGVNS. Trimming removed 2 bases from V and 6 bases from J; junction bases left unmatched: 5. The CDR3 is made up of 15 amino acids. CDR3 nucleotide sequence: TGTGCCAGCAGTGAAGACAGGGGGCTGGGGGATACGCAGTATTTT. This encodes CASSEDRGLGDTQYF.

This clone was seen only a few times. The chain employs TRBV5-5 and TRBJ2-7; the match to TRBD2 covers 7 bases. The CDR3 consists of 15 residues. The V segment lost 0 bases and the J segment 4 bases; nucleotides outside the gene matches: 7. Germline CDR1 is SGHKS and CDR2 is YYEKEE (reference sequence). The CDR3, as DNA: TGTGCCAGCAGCTTGGGGACTAGTCGCAATTACGAGCAGTACTTC. Translating it yields CASSLGTSRNYEQYF.

This chain links TRBV18 with TRBJ2-1; D call uncertain. V was clipped by 5 bases and J by 0 bases, with 14 bases between them. Germline assignment: CDR1 KGHSH and CDR2 LQKENI. The CDR3 extends over 16 amino acids. The CDR3 here is CASSLPRQSSYNEQFF. CDR3 DNA: TGTGCCAGCTCATTACCCCGCCAGTCCTCCTACAATGAGCAGTTCTTC. The full variable domain, completed using reference TRBV18 and TRBJ2-1, is NAGVMQNPRHLVRRRGQEARLRCSPMKGHSHVYWYRQLPEEGLKFMVYLQKENIIDESGMPKERFSAEFPKEGPSILRIQQVVRGDSAAYFCASSLPRQSSYNEQFFGPGTRLTVL.

V usage is TRBV16 and J usage is TRBJ2-3, with 13 bases aligning to TRBD2. Unmatched junction bases numbered 2, after V lost 4 bases and J lost 1 base. Germline V CDR1 and CDR2: KGHSY, FQNENV. This CDR3 spans 16 amino acids. CDR3 sequence (DNA): TGTGCCAGCAGCCCCGGGACTAGCGGGGGCACAGATACGCAGTATTTT. Amino acid sequence: CASSPGTSGGTDTQYF.

The chain has TRBV9 and TRBJ1-2; 8 bases line up with TRBD1. The CDR3 runs to 16 residues. With V trimmed by 4 bases and J by 5 bases, 13 bases remained unmatched. Germline CDR1 is SGDLS and CDR2 is YYNGEE. The CDR3 here is CASSPMGAGGGYGYTF. The CDR3 DNA reads as TGTGCCAGCAGCCCAATGGGGGCAGGGGGCGGGTATGGCTACACCTTC.

The chain combines TRBV18 with TRBJ2-3, with D perhaps matching TRBD2 (6 bases). In germline, CDR1 is KGHSH, CDR2 LQKENI. Trimming removed 4 bases at V and 2 bases at J, with 10 bases between. The CDR3 totals 14 residues. The CDR3 here is CASSLADDTDTQYF. The CDR3 region has the DNA TGTGCCAGCTCACTAGCGGATGACACAGATACGCAGTATTTT.

The V call is TRBV6-5, the J call TRBJ2-7; 7 nucleotides align to TRBD1. The V and J ends lost 3 bases and 0 bases, in that order; junction bases with no gene match: 8. This CDR3 region has 16 residues. Germline V gives CDR1 MNHEY, CDR2 SVGAGI. CDR3 sequence: CASSYMGTENSYEQYF. CDR3 sequence (DNA): TGTGCCAGCAGTTATATGGGGACAGAGAACTCCTACGAGCAGTACTTC.

J is TRBJ2-3 and V is TRBV6-5; D not resolved. Looked up from germline, CDR1 is MNHEY and CDR2 is SVGAGI. This CDR3 comprises 15 residues. The V and J ends lost 7 bases and 0 bases respectively, with 14 bases between them. CDR3 amino acids: CASTFSRLSTDTQYF. The CDR3 DNA is TGTGCCAGCACTTTCTCGCGGCTAAGCACAGATACGCAGTATTTT.

This rearrangement joins TRBV10-3 to TRBJ2-3; D possibly corresponds to TRBD2 (6 bases). Germline CDR1 ENHRY, CDR2 SYGVKD. The V gene lost 4 bases and the J gene lost 6 bases, with 8 bases spanning the gap. The CDR3 contains 12 residues. This CDR3 reads CAISGRGDTQYF. DNA of the CDR3: TGTGCCATCAGTGGTCGGGGGGATACGCAGTATTTT.

The rearrangement joins TRBV2 to TRBJ2-1; TRBD2 agrees at 7 bases. The germline gives CDR1 SNHLY, CDR2 FYNNEI. This CDR3 spans 14 amino acids. With 4 bases clipped from V and 7 bases from J, the junction kept 7 bases outside the gene matches. CDR3 sequence reads: CASSGELASNEQFF. DNA for the CDR3: TGTGCCAGCAGTGGAGAACTAGCGTCTAATGAGCAGTTCTTC. Full variable domain (remainder filled in from reference TRBV2 and TRBJ2-1): EPEVTQTPSHQVTQMGQEVILRCVPISNHLYFYWYRQILGQKVEFLVSFYNNEISEKSEIFDDQFSVERPDGSNFTLKIRSTKLEDSAMYFCASSGELASNEQFFGPGTRLTVL.

The rearrangement links TRBV4-1 to TRBJ2-5, with TRBD1 identical over 9 bases. Germline CDR1 is MGHRA and CDR2 is YSYEKL. The CDR3 runs 16 residues. V trimming: 5 bases; J trimming: 1 base; junction bases outside the gene matches: 8. CDR3 region: CASSKTGTGSQETQYF. CDR3 in DNA: TGCGCCAGCAGCAAAACCGGGACAGGGTCCCAAGAGACCCAGTACTTC.

The chain joins TRBV5-1 to TRBJ1-2; 8 nucleotides align to TRBD1. The CDR3 has 13 residues. Germline V gives CDR1 SGHRS, CDR2 YFSETQ. V was clipped by 4 bases and J by 3 bases; unmatched bases: 2. Here the CDR3 DNA reads TGCGCCAGCAGCATGGGACAGGACTATGGCTACACCTTC. Encoded protein: CASSMGQDYGYTF.

This chain joins TRBV7-3 and TRBJ2-1; tentative D call: TRBD1 (6 bases). The CDR3 runs 17 residues. Germline V gene data show CDR1 as SGHTA and CDR2 as FQGTGA. V shed 5 bases and J shed 2 bases, with 19 bases lying between them. DNA of the CDR3: TGTGCCAGCAGCCCTAGAGGACAGTTTGGCACCTACAATGAGCAGTTCTTC. Encoded protein: CASSPRGQFGTYNEQFF.

This clone was counted a few times. Other DNA sequences of this sample code for an identical CDR3. The rearrangement links TRBV30 to TRBJ1-5; 9 bases line up with TRBD1. CDR1 and CDR2 (germline): GTSNPN, SVGIG (reference sequence). The CDR3 length is 13 residues. V lost 1 base to trimming and J lost 5 bases; unmatched junction nucleotides: 0. CDR3 protein: CAWSGQGDQPQHF. The CDR3 region has the DNA TGTGCCTGGAGTGGACAGGGGGATCAGCCCCAGCATTTT.